This T cell receptor beta chain came from a study of identical twins (dated by TCRdb to 2015 to 2016). Broadly, across the study: The study deep-sequenced TCR alpha and beta repertoires from monozygotic twins, unrelated adults of various ages and cord blood to test whether fetal clonotypes persist. Replicate twin experiments were performed at different times using different library preparation protocols to rule out contamination. Study-wide conclusions, independent of this receptor: Excess twin sharing in beta out-of-frame sequences was weaker because fewer shared sequences lowered the signal-to-noise ratio. Because the same donors could not be followed over many years, conclusions were based on cross-sectional statistical analysis. Fewer insertions were carried by abundant cord blood beta clonotypes, a similar but weaker trend appeared in young adult naive repertoires, and no such trend appeared in memory repertoires. Recombination models systematically underestimated out-of-frame TCR alpha sharing in monozygotic twins but agreed with sharing between unrelated individuals. Invariant T cells such as MAIT and iNKT could partly confound zero-insertion analyses, although diverse VJ usage argued against such confounding for most clonotypes. Out-of-frame TCR alpha sequences shared between twins showed an excess of low generation-probability sequences compared with coincidental sharing between unrelated individuals.

According to the germline V gene, CDR1 reads SNHLY and CDR2 reads FYNNEI. The junction shows trimming of 5 bases on V and 4 bases on J, and the gene matches do not reach 10 bases of it. The CDR3 contains 16 residues, cysteine and phenylalanine counted. Left in the record is the CDR3 DNA by itself, 48 bases read in frame from the first base. Only healthy Caucasian donors were included. The researchers also sequenced three unrelated adults who were not twins: a male aged 18 to 30, a male aged 50 to 60, and a female aged 50 to 60. Miltenyi CD45RO+ enrichment and human naive T-cell isolation kits were used to isolate memory (CD45RO+) and naive T cells from PBMC. A word on this clonotype: Its recognized antigen is unknown. Nothing much larger sits one base from this clone, and base qualities are not available.

Receptors were amplified or captured by 5' RACE. Sequencing used an Illumina HiSeq 2000. Template switching introduced a universal primer binding site; the final cDNA contained a unique molecular identifier, enabling accurate counting of TCR cDNA molecules. Specific primers in the conserved constant-segment region were used to synthesize first-strand cDNA for TCR alpha and beta chains. To control for contamination, every cDNA library carried two barcodes: a SMART-Mk sample barcode plus Illumina barcodes. TruSeq adapter sequences along with Illumina sample barcodes were introduced in two successive PCR steps. TCR alpha and beta cDNA libraries were sequenced on the Illumina HiSeq platform with custom primers. Per the authors' processing: MiGEC processed the raw reads to extract unique molecular identifiers, while MiXCR was used to determine the CDR3 positions. Recombination models were inferred per individual with the repgenHMM and IGoR tools using an EM algorithm. The analysis of shared clonotypes was done with the tcR package in R, with sharing normalized by the product of cloneset sizes. Out-of-frame nonproductive sequences were analyzed to study raw recombination free of thymic and clonal selection effects. TCRdb's own reprocessing of the public reads used fastp at Q25 and MiXCR and kept productive beta chains. Rows are combined by CDR3 protein, so each entry shows the most common genes and DNA. The V and J calls reflect TCRdb's pipeline rather than the authors' work. This sample holds under 450,000 distinct CDR3 sequences; about 18% were observed only once. The top ten clones comprise 9.5% to 15% of the sample.

Here the chain combines TRBV2 and TRBJ2-1, with 8 bases aligning to TRBD2. Sequenced sample: naive T cells sorted from blood. The cell subset or site label corresponds to: cells isolated with a human naive T-cell isolation kit. This clonotype was sampled from a man between 50 and 59 years old in good health. Read as DNA, the sequence is TGTGCCAGCAGTTCGGAACTAGCGGAGCCATACAATGAGCAGTTCTTC. Translated, it reads CASSSELAEPYNEQFF.